One and the same sample provided the 14 T cell receptor beta chains below, sequenced in a study of beta chain features in type 1 diabetes. Since all of the isolated RNA was reverse transcribed, expressed TCRB transcripts were what got sequenced. TCRdb's table, derived via immunoSEQ multiplex PCR, lists solely in-frame clones and lacks some. This table has 240,000 or so clones, approximately 70% appearing once. Sample: naive CD4+ T cells from blood. These receptors originate from a man aged 25 to 40 in good health.

This clone appeared a few times. The chain recombines TRBV7-2 with TRBJ2-1; D call uncertain. Trimming removed 0 bases from V and 6 bases from J, with 9 bases in between. This CDR3 contains 14 residues. Germline values: CDR1 SGHTA, CDR2 FQGNSA. The CDR3 sequence is CASSLAVVLNEQFF. DNA for the CDR3: TGTGCCAGCAGCTTAGCGGTAGTACTCAATGAGCAGTTCTTC.

Only a few counts were recorded for this clone. CDR3 sequence: CSARTSPLRQETQYF. CDR3 nucleotide sequence: TGCAGCGCCCGGACTAGTCCCCTCCGTCAAGAGACCCAGTACTTC. This chain uses TRBV29-1 with TRBJ2-5, with 7 bases lining up with TRBD2. Germline V gene lookup returns CDR1 SQVTM and CDR2 ANQGSEA. With 7 bases clipped from V and 2 bases from J, the junction kept 13 bases outside the gene matches. This CDR3 is 15 amino acids long.

In this sample, this clone turned up a few times. The chain couples TRBV29-1 to TRBJ1-1; 7 bases line up with TRBD1. The CDR3 sequence is 13 residues long. The ends lost 4 bases at V and 3 bases at J; junction bases unmatched: 5. Germline CDR1 reads SQVTM; CDR2 reads ANQGSEA. CDR3 DNA: TGCAGCGTTGGGGGACAGAAGGACACTGAAGCTTTCTTT. This encodes CSVGGQKDTEAFF.

The chain uses TRBV14 and TRBJ2-1; TRBD2 agrees at 9 bases. The germline gives CDR1 SGHDN, CDR2 FVKESK. J lost 2 bases, V lost 2 bases, and 4 bases had no gene match. The CDR3 contains 16 residues. The CDR3 spells CASSQRAGGPYNEQFF. The CDR3, as DNA: TGTGCCAGCAGCCAAAGAGCGGGAGGACCCTACAATGAGCAGTTCTTC.

V is TRBV30 and J is TRBJ2-4; the match to TRBD2 covers 9 bases. CDR1 GTSNPN and CDR2 SVGIG come from the germline V gene (reference sequence). The length of the CDR3 is 14 residues. V lost 0 bases, J lost 8 bases, and 5 bases stayed unmatched. CDR3 residues: CAWSVGAGGDIQYF. The CDR3, as DNA: TGTGCCTGGAGTGTTGGAGCGGGGGGAGACATTCAGTACTTC.

V gene TRBV6-6 combines with J gene TRBJ1-5; possible D gene TRBD1, 6 bases. This CDR3 region has 13 residues. The germline gives CDR1 MNHNY, CDR2 SVGAGI (reference sequence). Trimming removed 8 bases from V and 7 bases from J, with 15 bases in between. The chain's CDR3 is CASHPKGGQPQHF. In DNA, the CDR3 is TGTGCCAGCCACCCCAAAGGGGGGCAGCCCCAGCATTTT.

The V and J genes are TRBV30 and TRBJ1-4, with D possibly matching TRBD1 (5 bases). The CDR3 is 15 residues long. CDR1 and CDR2 from the germline V gene are GTSNPN and SVGIG (reference sequence). V lost 3 bases and J 7 bases, leaving 18 bases between the germline ends. The CDR3 sequence: CAWRPSGRGGEKLFF. The CDR3 bases are TGTGCCTGGAGACCTTCTGGAAGGGGAGGTGAAAAACTGTTTTTT.

The rearrangement links TRBV7-8 to TRBJ1-6; 10 bases match TRBD1. V gave up 7 bases and J gave up 10 bases; unmatched junction bases: 10. Germline V gene lookup returns CDR1 SGHVS and CDR2 FQNEAQ. This CDR3 has 15 residues. The CDR3 bases are TGTGCCAGCACCCTCGGGGACAGGGGAACCTCACCCCTCCACTTT. Translating gives CASTLGDRGTSPLHF.

This clone was observed a single time. The CDR3 spells CAIRVDRDQPQHF. CDR3 in DNA: TGTGCCATCAGAGTGGACAGGGACCAGCCCCAGCATTTT. The chain uses TRBV10-3 and TRBJ1-5; 8 nucleotides agree with TRBD1. The germline gives CDR1 ENHRY, CDR2 SYGVKD. V shed 6 bases, J shed 7 bases, and the junction held 5 bases outside the gene matches. There are 13 residues in the CDR3.

A few counts support this clone. Other DNA sequences of this sample code for an identical CDR3. V gene TRBV25-1 combines with J gene TRBJ2-5; tentative D call: TRBD2 (5 bases). The CDR3 is 13 residues long. Germline CDR1 and CDR2: MGHDK and SYGVNS. The ends were cut back, 1 base at V and 4 bases at J, with 7 bases in the middle. The CDR3 nucleotides are TGTGCCAGCAGTGAATCGGGGAGAGAGACCCAGTACTTC. It is translated as CASSESGRETQYF.

The V and J genes are TRBV12-5 and TRBJ2-1; 7 positions match TRBD1. Germline-derived CDR1 and CDR2 are LGHNT and FRNRAP. After removal of 1 base from V and 0 bases from J, the junction contained 3 bases not matched to a gene. This CDR3 spans 16 amino acids. Written as DNA, the CDR3 is TGTGCTAGTGGTTTGGGGACAGGCATCTCCTACAATGAGCAGTTCTTC. It translates to CASGLGTGISYNEQFF.

This clone occurred a few times. V and J are TRBV30 and TRBJ1-6, with 7 bases identical to TRBD1. J gave up 14 bases and V 0 bases, and 7 bases lay outside the gene matches. The CDR3 covers 13 residues. The germline CDR1 and CDR2 sequences are GTSNPN and SVGIG (reference sequence). The CDR3 nucleotides read TGTGCCTGGAGTGTACATTCCGGGACAGCCCTCCACTTT. It specifies CAWSVHSGTALHF.

The gene calls are TRBV5-4 and TRBJ2-7, with 8 bases identical to TRBD2. The CDR3 loop spans 17 amino acids. Germline assignment: CDR1 SGHNT and CDR2 YYREEE (reference sequence). Unmatched junction bases numbered 8, after V lost 0 bases and J lost 0 bases. Here the CDR3 reads CASSLGGGGGSSYEQYF. The CDR3 DNA follows: TGTGCCAGCAGCTTGGGAGGCGGCGGGGGGAGCTCCTACGAGCAGTACTTC.

The gene calls are TRBV6-1 and TRBJ2-3; the D call may be TRBD1 or TRBD2 (5 bases each). V lost 2 bases, J lost 3 bases, and 9 bases lay in between. This CDR3 comprises 14 residues. Germline CDR1 is MNHNS and CDR2 is SASEGT. CDR3 coding DNA: TGTGCCAGCAGTGAACTGGGGGTTACAGATACGCAGTATTTT. Its protein product is CASSELGVTDTQYF.